Presented here are 17 T cell receptor beta chains from one specimen sequenced in a study of T cells after yellow fever vaccination. TCRdb recomputed calls from the 5' RACE reads with MiXCR, one row per CDR3 protein. Of about 300,000 distinct CDR3 sequences in the sample, around 9.3% were seen once. Sequenced here: CD4+ T cells sorted from PBMCs, sampled 5 days after the yellow fever booster vaccination. The origin of the receptors is a man between 18 and 29 years old who received the YFV17D yellow fever vaccine.

This clonotype was observed a handful of times. The chain uses TRBV27 and TRBJ1-1, with no clear D. With 1 base removed from V and 1 base from J, the gap between germline ends came to 13 bases. The CDR3 length is 16 residues. The germline gives CDR1 MNHEY, CDR2 SMNVEV (reference sequence). DNA for the CDR3: TGTGCCAGCAGTTTATTTAGTAGGTGGGCGAACACTGAAGCTTTCTTT. Amino acid sequence: CASSLFSRWANTEAFF.

The chain has TRBV5-1 and TRBJ2-1; 11 nucleotides align to TRBD2. The CDR3 totals 16 residues. The V segment lost 4 bases and the J segment 14 bases; nucleotides outside the gene matches: 17. CDR1 is SGHRS, CDR2 YFSETQ, per germline. This chain's CDR3 is CASSAGPLAGGARKFF. Written as DNA, the CDR3 is TGCGCCAGCAGCGCCGGCCCCCTAGCGGGGGGCGCAAGAAAGTTCTTC.

The chain employs TRBV5-1 and TRBJ2-1, with 9 bases lining up with TRBD2. V shed 0 bases, J shed 10 bases, and the junction held 11 bases outside the gene matches. The length of the CDR3 is 16 residues. Germline CDR1 SGHRS, CDR2 YFSETQ. CDR3 residues: CASSLGLAGLQGEQFF. The CDR3 DNA follows: TGCGCCAGCAGCTTGGGCCTAGCGGGGCTGCAAGGGGAGCAGTTCTTC.

Many counts were recorded for this clonotype. This chain connects TRBV4-3 to TRBJ2-1, with D perhaps given as TRBD1 or TRBD2 (5 bases each). The CDR3 runs 15 residues. The V end was cut by 3 bases, the J end by 12 bases, with 21 bases between. The germline CDR1 and CDR2 sequences are LGHNA and YSLEER. The CDR3 bases are TGCGCCAGCAGCCAGTCACCGGGGCTAGGGGTCGGGCAGTTCTTC. It is translated as CASSQSPGLGVGQFF.

CDR3 bases: TGTGCCAACAAAAGAGCCCAGGAGTCCTCCTACGAGCAGTACTTC. Protein: CANKRAQESSYEQYF. The chain carries TRBV24-1 and TRBJ2-7; D is unclear. The germline V gene encodes CDR1 KGHDR and CDR2 SFDVKD. The CDR3 has 15 amino acids. Trimming left V 11 bases short and J 0 bases short, with 19 bases between.

This clonotype showed up just a few times. This chain uses TRBV5-5 with TRBJ1-1; a possible D gene is TRBD1 (5 bases). In germline, CDR1 is SGHKS, CDR2 YYEKEE (reference sequence). The V end was cut by 0 bases, the J end by 7 bases, with 13 bases between. CDR3 length equals 14 residues. The CDR3 is CASSLAELGLEAFF. CDR3 nucleotide sequence: TGTGCCAGCAGCTTGGCCGAGTTGGGACTTGAAGCTTTCTTT.

This chain links TRBV12-3 or TRBV12-4 with TRBJ1-2; D perhaps matches TRBD1 (5 bases). CDR3 length equals 13 residues. V was clipped by 4 bases and J by 6 bases, with 12 bases between them. The CDR3, as DNA: TGTGCCAGCAGTTGGAGGGACTCGCATGGCTACACCTTC. Residues: CASSWRDSHGYTF.

V and J are TRBV5-1 and TRBJ1-1; D is unclear. Germline V CDR1 and CDR2: SGHRS, YFSETQ. This CDR3 spans 14 amino acids. V lost 2 bases to trimming and J lost 1 base, with 9 bases between them. The CDR3 DNA reads TGCGCCAGCAGCTTCGACGGGGAGAACACTGAAGCTTTCTTT. This gives the protein CASSFDGENTEAFF.

This clonotype showed up just a few times. The chain links TRBV12-3 or TRBV12-4 to TRBJ2-7; 9 bases map to TRBD1. After removal of 4 bases from V and 0 bases from J, the junction contained 7 bases not matched to a gene. The CDR3 sequence is 16 residues long. The CDR3 reads CASSSPGTGSSYEQYV. The CDR3 DNA reads TGTGCCAGCAGTTCCCCCGGGACAGGGAGCTCCTACGAGCAGTACGTC.

There are many counts of this clonotype. The J gene is TRBJ2-2, the V gene TRBV7-2; D is unclear. The CDR3 sequence is 15 residues long. Germline CDR1 reads SGHTA; CDR2 reads FQGNSA. V was cut by 1 base and J by 5 bases, with 11 bases left in between. CDR3 DNA sequence: TGTGCCAGCAGCTTAGAAGGGCTGGAAACCGGGGAGCTGTTTTTT. It translates to CASSLEGLETGELFF.

At least ten counts were recorded for this clonotype. V is TRBV24-1 and J is TRBJ1-4; D perhaps matches TRBD1 (5 bases). The CDR3 is 13 amino acids. Trimming took off 4 bases at V and 10 bases at J, with 12 bases between the two ends. Germline V gene sequence: CDR1 KGHDR, CDR2 SFDVKD. The chain's CDR3 is CATSDPTVRKLFF. CDR3 bases: TGTGCCACCAGTGACCCGACAGTCAGAAAACTGTTTTTT.

This chain links TRBV5-4 with TRBJ2-3; D ambiguous. V was shortened by 0 bases and J by 2 bases, with 7 bases between the two germline ends. The CDR3 has 14 amino acids. Germline-derived CDR1 and CDR2 are SGHNT and YYREEE (reference sequence). The CDR3 nucleotides are TGTGCCAGCAGCTTGGGGGTTGCCACAGATACGCAGTATTTT. Translation: CASSLGVATDTQYF.

Many counts were recorded for this clonotype. The chain is built from TRBV12-3 or TRBV12-4 and TRBJ1-6, with 8 bases that match TRBD1. The V segment lost 5 bases and the J segment 6 bases; nucleotides outside the gene matches: 3. The CDR3 totals 14 residues. CDR3 sequence: CASSQQGGNSPLHF. The CDR3 DNA reads as TGTGCCAGCAGTCAACAGGGGGGTAATTCACCCCTCCACTTT.

This clonotype was observed a handful of times. The chain links TRBV6-5 to TRBJ1-6, with D possibly TRBD1 on 6 matching bases. This CDR3 comprises 13 residues. Trimming stripped 5 bases from V and 5 bases from J, with 7 bases between. Germline V gene data show CDR1 as MNHEY and CDR2 as SVGAGI. CDR3 DNA sequence: TGTGCCAGCAGTGGGACACATAATTCACCCCTCCACTTT. Its translation is CASSGTHNSPLHF.

This chain connects TRBV4-2 to TRBJ2-1; TRBD2 aligns across 14 bases. Losses at the gene ends were 3 bases for V and 8 bases for J; bases not matched to a gene: 12. Germline V gives CDR1 LGHNA, CDR2 YNFKEQ. This CDR3 is 18 amino acids long. Written as DNA, the CDR3 is TGTGCCAGCAGCCACCCTGGGTTGACTAGCGGGGGGGCCGATGAGCAGTTCTTC. It is translated as CASSHPGLTSGGADEQFF.

In its sample, this clonotype was seen a few times. The V gene is TRBV20-1, the J gene TRBJ1-3; D not certain. CDR1 and CDR2 (germline): DFQATT, SNEGSKA (reference sequence). The CDR3 loop spans 14 amino acids. V was shortened by 5 bases and J by 2 bases, with 13 bases between the two germline ends. The CDR3 here is CSAYSAGTGNTIYF. In DNA form, the CDR3 reads TGCAGTGCTTATAGTGCGGGGACTGGAAACACCATATATTTT.

This clonotype has only a few counts. The chain uses TRBV30 and TRBJ1-4, with D tentatively TRBD1 (5 bases). Trimming pared 5 bases from V and 10 bases from J, leaving 20 bases between. The length of the CDR3 is 14 residues. CDR1 and CDR2 (germline): GTSNPN, SVGIG (reference sequence). The CDR3 DNA reads as TGTGCCTGGGGGGGAAGGTCCCCGGGGGGAAAACTGTTTTTT. This sequence encodes CAWGGRSPGGKLFF.